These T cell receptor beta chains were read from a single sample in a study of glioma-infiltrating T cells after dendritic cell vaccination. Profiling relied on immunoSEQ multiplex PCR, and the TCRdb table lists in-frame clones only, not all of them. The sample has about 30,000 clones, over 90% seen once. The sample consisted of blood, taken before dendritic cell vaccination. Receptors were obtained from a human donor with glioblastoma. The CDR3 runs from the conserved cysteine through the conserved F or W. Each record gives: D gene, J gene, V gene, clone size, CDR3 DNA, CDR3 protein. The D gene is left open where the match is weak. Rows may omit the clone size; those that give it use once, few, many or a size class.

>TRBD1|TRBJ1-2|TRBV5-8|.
TGTGCCAGCAGCTTACAGGGGGTGGAGGGCTACACCTTC
CASSLQGVEGYTF
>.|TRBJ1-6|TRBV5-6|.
TGTGCCAGCAGCTTTTCTAAAAGTGGAGGGGCCGTCCGGTCACCCCTCCACTTT
CASSFSKSGGAVRSPLHF
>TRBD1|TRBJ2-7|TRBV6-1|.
TGTGCCAGCAGGGGGACAGGGTTGGGCCCTGACTTC
CASRGTGLGPDF
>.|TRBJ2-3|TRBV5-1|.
TGCGCCAGCAGCTCTACCACAGATACGCAGTATTTT
CASSSTTDTQYF
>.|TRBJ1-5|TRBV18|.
TGTGCCAGCTCACCCGAGACTTATCAGCCCCAGCATTTT
CASSPETYQPQHF
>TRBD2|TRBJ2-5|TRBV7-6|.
TGTGCCAGCAGCTTAGCGCCGAGCGGGGGGGCTCGAGAGACCCAGTACTTC
CASSLAPSGGARETQYF
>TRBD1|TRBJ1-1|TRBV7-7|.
TGTGCTAGCAGCTCTTACAGGGGGGGGAACACTGAAGCTTTCTTT
CASSSYRGGNTEAFF
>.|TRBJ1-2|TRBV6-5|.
TGTGCCAGCAATCAGGTGCTTTTTAACTATGGCTACACCTTC
CASNQVLFNYGYTF
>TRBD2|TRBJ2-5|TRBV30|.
TGTGCCTGGAGTGTACTACGGGGGGGACGAGAGACCCAGTACTTC
CAWSVLRGGRETQYF
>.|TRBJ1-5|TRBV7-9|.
TGTGCCAGCAGCTCCCGGCAGGGAAGCAATCAGCCCCAGCATTTT
CASSSRQGSNQPQHF
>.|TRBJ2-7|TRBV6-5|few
TGTGCCAGCAGCCGGGACATAAACTACGAGCAGTACTTC
CASSRDINYEQYF
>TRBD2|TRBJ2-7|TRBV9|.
TGTGCCAGCGAGGGACTAGCGGGGAACGAGCAGTACTTC
CASEGLAGNEQYF
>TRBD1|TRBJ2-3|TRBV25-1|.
TGTGCCAGCAGCGGGGACAGGGCGATAGTCGGGGATACGCAGTATTTT
CASSGDRAIVGDTQYF
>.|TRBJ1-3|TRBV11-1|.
TGTGCCAGCAGCCCATGGACAACCCGCTCTGGAAACACCATATATTTT
CASSPWTTRSGNTIYF
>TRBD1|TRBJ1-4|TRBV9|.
TGTGCCAGCAGCGCAGAGGGGGCAGCAACTAATGAAAAACTGTTTTTT
CASSAEGAATNEKLFF
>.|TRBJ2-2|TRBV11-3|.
TGTGCCAGCAGCGGTTCGGGACTGCGCACCGGGGAGCTGTTTTTT
CASSGSGLRTGELFF
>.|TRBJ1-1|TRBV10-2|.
TGCGCCAGCAGTCGAACAGGCTCGAGCACTGAAGCTTTCTTT
CASSRTGSSTEAFF
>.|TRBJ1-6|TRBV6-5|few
TGTGCCAGCAGTTACGGACTGGACGGGTATAATTCCCCCCTCCACTTT
CASSYGLDGYNSPLHF
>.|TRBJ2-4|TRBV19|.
TGTGCCAGTAGTCCGGGGGCCAAAAACATTCAGTACTTC
CASSPGAKNIQYF
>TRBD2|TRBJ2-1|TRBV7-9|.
TGTGCCAGCAGCTTAGTAGCGGGGGGGCGGAATGAGCAGTTCTTC
CASSLVAGGRNEQFF
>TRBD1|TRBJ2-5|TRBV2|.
TGTGCCAGCAGTGGGGGACAGGGGAGGGTGGGCCAGTACTTC
CASSGGQGRVGQYF
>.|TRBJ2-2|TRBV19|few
TGTGCAGGCGGGGACGCGAACACCGGGGAGCTGTTTTTT
CAGGDANTGELFF
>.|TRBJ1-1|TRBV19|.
TGTGCCAGTAGTGAATACAGGGAGATGAACACTGAAGCTTTCTTT
CASSEYREMNTEAFF
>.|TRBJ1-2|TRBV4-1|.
TGCGCCAGCAGCCAGGACAGAAACTATGGCTACACCTTC
CASSQDRNYGYTF
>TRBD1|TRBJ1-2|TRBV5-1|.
TGCGCCAGCAGCTTGGACAGCAGGGGGTCCAGTGGCTACACCTTC
CASSLDSRGSSGYTF
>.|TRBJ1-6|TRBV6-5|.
TGTGCCAGCAGCCCATACACAGGGCCTAATTCACCCCTCCACTTT
CASSPYTGPNSPLHF
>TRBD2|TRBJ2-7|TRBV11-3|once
TGTGCCAGCAGCGGGGGGGGGTCCTACGAGCAGTACTTC
CASSGGGSYEQYF
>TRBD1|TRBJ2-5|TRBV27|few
TGTGCCTCCCGAGGGACAGTGTTGGAAGAGACCCAGTACTTC
CASRGTVLEETQYF
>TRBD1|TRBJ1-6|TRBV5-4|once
TGTGCCAGCAGTGACCGCTGGACAGGGGGAAATTCACCCCTCCACTTT
CASSDRWTGGNSPLHF
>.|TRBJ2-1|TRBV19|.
TGTGCCAGTAGTATAGCGCGGCTAGCGCCCGGGGGATACAATGAGCAGTTCTTC
CASSIARLAPGGYNEQFF
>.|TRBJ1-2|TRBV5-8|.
TGTGCCAGCAGCTTGGGACAGAAATATGGCTACACCTTC
CASSLGQKYGYTF
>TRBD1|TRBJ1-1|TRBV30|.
TGTGCCTGGACCCGGGACAGGGGCACTGAAGCTTTCTTT
CAWTRDRGTEAFF
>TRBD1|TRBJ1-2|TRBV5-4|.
TGTGCCAGCAGCTTGGAAGGGACAGTTAACTATGGCTACACCTTC
CASSLEGTVNYGYTF
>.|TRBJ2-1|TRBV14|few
TGTGCCAGCAGCTTCGCGCGGGAGCAGTTCTTC
CASSFAREQFF
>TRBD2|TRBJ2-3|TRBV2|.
TGTGCCAGTGCGGGAAGCGTAGCGGGGGGTTCAGATACGCAGTATTTT
CASAGSVAGGSDTQYF
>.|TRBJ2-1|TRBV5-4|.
TGTGCCAGCTCTGCGGGCAGCCCGGGAGCCAATGAGCAGTTCTTC
CASSAGSPGANEQFF
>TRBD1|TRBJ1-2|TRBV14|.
TGTGCCAGCAGCCAATGGACAGGAGGCTACACCTTC
CASSQWTGGYTF
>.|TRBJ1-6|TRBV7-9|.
TGTGCCAGCAGCAGCACAAGGAGCTCCTATAATTCACCCCTCCACTTT
CASSSTRSSYNSPLHF
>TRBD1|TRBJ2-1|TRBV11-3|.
TGTGCCAGCAGCTTTTCGGACAGCCAGGGGGATGAGCAGTTCTTC
CASSFSDSQGDEQFF
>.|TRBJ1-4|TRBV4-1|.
TGCGCCAGCAGCCGGACAGACGGATACGAAAAACTGTTTTTT
CASSRTDGYEKLFF
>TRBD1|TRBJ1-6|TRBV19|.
TGTGCCACTAAAGCAGGGGGTTTTAATTCACCCCTCCACTTT
CATKAGGFNSPLHF
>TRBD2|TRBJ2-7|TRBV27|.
TGTGCCAGCAGTGTGGGGACTAGCGGGGGAACCTACGAGCAGTACTTC
CASSVGTSGGTYEQYF
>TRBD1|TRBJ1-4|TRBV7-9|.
TGTGCCAGCAGCCATACAGGGGTTGGTACAACTAATGAAAAACTGTTTTTT
CASSHTGVGTTNEKLFF
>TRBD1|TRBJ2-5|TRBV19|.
TGTGCCAGTAGTAGCCCCGGGACAGGGGCGGGAGAGACCCAGTACTTC
CASSSPGTGAGETQYF
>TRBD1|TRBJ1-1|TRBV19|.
TGTGCCAGTAGTCTAGACGGACAGGTTCTGAGTGAAGCTTTCTTT
CASSLDGQVLSEAFF
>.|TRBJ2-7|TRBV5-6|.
TGTGCCAGCAGCTTTGGCCCCTACGAGCAGTACTTC
CASSFGPYEQYF